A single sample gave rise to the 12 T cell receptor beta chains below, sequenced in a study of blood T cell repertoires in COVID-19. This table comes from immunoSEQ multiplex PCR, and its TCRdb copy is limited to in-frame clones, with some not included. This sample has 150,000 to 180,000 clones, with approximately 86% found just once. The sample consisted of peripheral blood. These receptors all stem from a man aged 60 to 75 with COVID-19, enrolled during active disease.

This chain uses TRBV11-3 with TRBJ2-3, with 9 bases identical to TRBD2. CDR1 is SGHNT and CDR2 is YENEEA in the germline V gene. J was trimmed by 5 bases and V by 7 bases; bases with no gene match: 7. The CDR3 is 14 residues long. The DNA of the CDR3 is TGTGCCAGCACCGCGGGAGGGGCCGTAGATACGCAGTATTTT. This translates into CASTAGGAVDTQYF.

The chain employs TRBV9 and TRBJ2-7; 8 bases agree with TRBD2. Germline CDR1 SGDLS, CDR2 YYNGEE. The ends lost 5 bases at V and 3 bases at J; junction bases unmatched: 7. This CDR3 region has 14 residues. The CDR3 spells CASSPLGGGYEQYF. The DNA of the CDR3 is TGTGCCAGCAGTCCCCTCGGGGGGGGCTACGAGCAGTACTTC.

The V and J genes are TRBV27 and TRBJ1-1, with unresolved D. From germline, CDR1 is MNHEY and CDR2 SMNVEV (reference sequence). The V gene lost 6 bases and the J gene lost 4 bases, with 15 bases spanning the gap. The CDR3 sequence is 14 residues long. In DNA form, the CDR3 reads TGTGCCAGCAGCGTAGAACGTTCGAGCACTGAAGCTTTCTTT. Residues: CASSVERSSTEAFF.

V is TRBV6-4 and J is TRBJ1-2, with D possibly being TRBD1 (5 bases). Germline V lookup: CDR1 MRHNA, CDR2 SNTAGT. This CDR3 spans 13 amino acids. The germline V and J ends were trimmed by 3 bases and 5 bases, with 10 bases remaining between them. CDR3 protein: CASSEEQGYGYTF. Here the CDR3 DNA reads TGTGCCAGCAGTGAGGAGCAGGGATATGGCTACACCTTC.

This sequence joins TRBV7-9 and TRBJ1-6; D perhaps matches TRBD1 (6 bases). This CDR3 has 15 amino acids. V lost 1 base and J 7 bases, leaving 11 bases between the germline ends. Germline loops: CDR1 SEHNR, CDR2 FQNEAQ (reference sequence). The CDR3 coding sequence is TGTGCCAGCAGCTTAGACGGACAGCAAAATTCACCCCTCCACTTT. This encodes CASSLDGQQNSPLHF.

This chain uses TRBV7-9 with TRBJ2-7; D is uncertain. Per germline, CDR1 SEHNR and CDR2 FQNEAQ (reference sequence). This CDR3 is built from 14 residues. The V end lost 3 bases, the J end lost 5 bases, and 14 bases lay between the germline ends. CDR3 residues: CASSFVNSPNEQYF. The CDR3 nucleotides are TGTGCCAGCAGCTTTGTTAACTCCCCGAACGAGCAGTACTTC.

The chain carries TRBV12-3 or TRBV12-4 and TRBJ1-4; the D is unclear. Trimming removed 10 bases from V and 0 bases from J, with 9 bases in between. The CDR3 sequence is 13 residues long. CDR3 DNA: TGTGCCACCCGGGTGGCAACTAATGAAAAACTGTTTTTT. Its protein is CATRVATNEKLFF.

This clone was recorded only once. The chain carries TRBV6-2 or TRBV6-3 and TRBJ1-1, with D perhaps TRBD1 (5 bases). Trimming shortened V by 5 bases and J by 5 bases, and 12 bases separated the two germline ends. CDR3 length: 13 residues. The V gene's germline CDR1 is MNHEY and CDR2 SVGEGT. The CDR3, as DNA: TGTGCCAGCAGTCTGCTCAGGGAAACTGAAGCTTTCTTT. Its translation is CASSLLRETEAFF.

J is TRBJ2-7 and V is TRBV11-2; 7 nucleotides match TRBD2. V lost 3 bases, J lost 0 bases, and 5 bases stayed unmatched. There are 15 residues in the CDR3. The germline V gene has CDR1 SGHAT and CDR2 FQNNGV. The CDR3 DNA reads TGTGCCAGCAGCTTCAGCGGGGACCCCTCCTACGAGCAGTACTTC. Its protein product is CASSFSGDPSYEQYF. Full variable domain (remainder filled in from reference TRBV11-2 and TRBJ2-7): EAGVAQSPRYKIIEKRQSVAFWCNPISGHATLYWYQQILGQGPKLLIQFQNNGVVDDSQLPKDRFSAERLKGVDSTLKIQPAKLEDSAVYLCASSFSGDPSYEQYFGPGTRLTVT.

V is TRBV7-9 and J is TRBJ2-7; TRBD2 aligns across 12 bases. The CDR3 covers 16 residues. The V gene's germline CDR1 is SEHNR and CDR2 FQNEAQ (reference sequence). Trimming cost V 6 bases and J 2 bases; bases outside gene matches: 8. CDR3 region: CASSYHGLAGPYEQYF. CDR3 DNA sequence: TGTGCCAGCAGTTACCACGGACTAGCGGGGCCCTACGAGCAGTACTTC.

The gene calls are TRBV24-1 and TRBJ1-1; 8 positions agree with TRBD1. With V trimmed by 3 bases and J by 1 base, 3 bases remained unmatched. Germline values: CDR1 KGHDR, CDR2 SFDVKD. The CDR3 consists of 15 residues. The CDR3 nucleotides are TGTGCCACCAGTGATAGGACAGGGCCGAACACTGAAGCTTTCTTT. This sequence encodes CATSDRTGPNTEAFF.

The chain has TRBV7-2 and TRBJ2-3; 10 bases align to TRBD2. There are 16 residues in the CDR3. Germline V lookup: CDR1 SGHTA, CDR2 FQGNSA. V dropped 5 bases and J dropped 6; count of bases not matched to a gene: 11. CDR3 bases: TGTGCCAGCAGCCGGACTAGCGGACTAAACAGGGATACGCAGTATTTT. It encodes CASSRTSGLNRDTQYF.